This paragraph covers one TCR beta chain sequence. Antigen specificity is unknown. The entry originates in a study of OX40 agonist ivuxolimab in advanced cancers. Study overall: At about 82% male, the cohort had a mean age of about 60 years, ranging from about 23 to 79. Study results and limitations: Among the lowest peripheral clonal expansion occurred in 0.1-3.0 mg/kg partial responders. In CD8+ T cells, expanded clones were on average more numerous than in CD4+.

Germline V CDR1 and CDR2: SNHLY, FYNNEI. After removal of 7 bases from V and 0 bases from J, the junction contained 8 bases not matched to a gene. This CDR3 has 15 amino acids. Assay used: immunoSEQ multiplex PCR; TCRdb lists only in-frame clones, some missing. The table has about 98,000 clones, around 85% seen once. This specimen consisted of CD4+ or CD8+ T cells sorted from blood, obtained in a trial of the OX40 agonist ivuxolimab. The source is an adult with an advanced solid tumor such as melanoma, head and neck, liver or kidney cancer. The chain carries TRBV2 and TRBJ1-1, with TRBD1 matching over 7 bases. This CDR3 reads CASKVQGRLNTEAFF. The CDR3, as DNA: TGTGCCAGCAAAGTACAGGGGCGATTGAACACTGAAGCTTTCTTT.